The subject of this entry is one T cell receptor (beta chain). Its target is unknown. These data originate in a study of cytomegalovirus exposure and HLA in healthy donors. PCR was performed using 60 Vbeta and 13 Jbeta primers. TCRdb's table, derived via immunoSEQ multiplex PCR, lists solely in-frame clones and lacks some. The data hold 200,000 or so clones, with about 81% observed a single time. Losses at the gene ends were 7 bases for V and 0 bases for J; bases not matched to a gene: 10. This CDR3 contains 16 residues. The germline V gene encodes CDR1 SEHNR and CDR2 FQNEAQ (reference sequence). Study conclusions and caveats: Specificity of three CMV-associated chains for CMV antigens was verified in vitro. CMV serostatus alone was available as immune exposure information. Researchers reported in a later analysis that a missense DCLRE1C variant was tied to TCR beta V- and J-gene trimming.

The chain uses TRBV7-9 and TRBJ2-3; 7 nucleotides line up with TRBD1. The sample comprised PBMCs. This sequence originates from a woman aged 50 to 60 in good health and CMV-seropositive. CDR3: CASKFTKGQSTDTQYF. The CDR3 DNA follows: TGTGCCAGCAAGTTCACCAAGGGACAGAGCACAGATACGCAGTATTTT.